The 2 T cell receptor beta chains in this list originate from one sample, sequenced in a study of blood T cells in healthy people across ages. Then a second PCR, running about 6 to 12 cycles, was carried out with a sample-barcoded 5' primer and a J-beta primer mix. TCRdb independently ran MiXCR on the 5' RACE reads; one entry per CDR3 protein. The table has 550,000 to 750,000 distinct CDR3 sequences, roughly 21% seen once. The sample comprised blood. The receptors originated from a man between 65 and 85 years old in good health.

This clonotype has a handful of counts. DNA of the CDR3: TGTGCCAGCAGTAACACAGGGCTCGAGCAGTACTTC. Translation gives CASSNTGLEQYF. The rearrangement uses TRBV3-1 and TRBJ2-5; the D gene is possibly TRBD1 (6 bases). The J call may be wrong; the DNA end is better matched by TRBJ2-7. CDR1 is LGHDT, CDR2 YNNKEL, per germline (reference sequence). The CDR3 is 12 residues long.

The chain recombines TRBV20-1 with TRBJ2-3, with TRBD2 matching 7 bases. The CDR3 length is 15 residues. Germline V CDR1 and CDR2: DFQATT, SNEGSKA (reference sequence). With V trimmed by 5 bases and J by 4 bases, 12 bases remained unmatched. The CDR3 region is CSASEPAGFSDTQYF. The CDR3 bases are TGCAGTGCTTCCGAACCAGCGGGATTCTCAGATACGCAGTATTTT.